This TCR beta chain was recovered during a study of HIV-infected patients and healthy controls. This clonotype was seen ten or more times. Approximately 510 ng RNA was reverse transcribed with alpha and beta constant-region primers. Separate chain-specific third strand synthesis with multiplexing indices produced the alpha and beta libraries. All rearrangements within a chain used one primer pair; cDNA molecules carried barcodes. Each molecule carried a 12-nucleotide identifier made of two joined random hexamers added before amplification. TCRdb itself ran the 5' RACE reads through MiXCR, one entry per CDR3 protein. Among about 11,000 distinct CDR3 sequences, under 6.5% were seen once, and the ten largest hold under 3.5%. Whole blood was used without fractionation, so all unsorted peripheral T cells were included. Germline V gives CDR1 SEHNR, CDR2 FQNEAQ (reference sequence). This CDR3 comprises 15 residues. The V end was cut by 5 bases, the J end by 4 bases, with 17 bases between.

The TCR was taken from an adult in good health. Sequencing input: blood. The V gene is TRBV7-9, the J gene TRBJ1-2; unclear D gene. CDR3 DNA sequence: TGTGCCAGCAGCCCTTTACGCCTTGACATCTATGGCTACACCTTC. This gives the protein CASSPLRLDIYGYTF.